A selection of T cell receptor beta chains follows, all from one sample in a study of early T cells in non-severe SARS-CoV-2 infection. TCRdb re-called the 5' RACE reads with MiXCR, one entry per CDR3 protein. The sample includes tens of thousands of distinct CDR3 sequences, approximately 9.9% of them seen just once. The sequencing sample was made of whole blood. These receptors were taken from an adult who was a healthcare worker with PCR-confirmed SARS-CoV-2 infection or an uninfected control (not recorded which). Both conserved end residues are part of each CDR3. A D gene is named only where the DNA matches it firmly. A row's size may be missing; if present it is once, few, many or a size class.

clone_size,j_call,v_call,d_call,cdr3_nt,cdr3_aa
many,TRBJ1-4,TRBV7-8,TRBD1,TGTGCCAGCAGCACAGGGGTGGGGGTAGCTAATGAAAAACTGTTTTTT,CASSTGVGVANEKLFF
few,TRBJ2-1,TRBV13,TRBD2,TGTGCCAGCAGCGGGACTAGCGGGAGGGCCCTCTACAATGAGCAGTTCTTC,CASSGTSGRALYNEQFF
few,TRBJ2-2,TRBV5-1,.,TGCGCCAGCAGCTTCGGGGGGCGCGGGTCCGGGGAGCTGTTTTTT,CASSFGGRGSGELFF
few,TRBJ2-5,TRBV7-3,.,TGTGCCAGCAGCTTAATGGGGGTGGAGACCCAGTACTTC,CASSLMGVETQYF
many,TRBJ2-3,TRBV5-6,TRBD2,TGTGCCAGCAGCTCGGGACTAACCACAGATACGCAGTATTTT,CASSSGLTTDTQYF
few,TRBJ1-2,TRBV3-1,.,TGTGCCAGCAGCCGATCAGGCGGTAACTATGGCTACACCTTC,CASSRSGGNYGYTF
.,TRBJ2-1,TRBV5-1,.,TGCGCCAGCAGCCCGGGACAAATCTACAATGAGCAGTTCTTC,CASSPGQIYNEQFF
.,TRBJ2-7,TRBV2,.,TGTGCCAGCAGTGAACCCTACGAGCAGTACTTC,CASSEPYEQYF
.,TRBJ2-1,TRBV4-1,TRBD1,TGCGCCAGCAGCCTGGACAGGGCGGACGATGAGCAGTTCTTC,CASSLDRADDEQFF
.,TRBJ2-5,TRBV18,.,TGTGCCAGCTCACCGAGGGGAGAGACCCAGTACTTC,CASSPRGETQYF
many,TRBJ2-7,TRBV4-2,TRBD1,TGTGCCAGCAGCCAAGACAGGGGGTTTTTCTACGAGCAGTACTTC,CASSQDRGFFYEQYF
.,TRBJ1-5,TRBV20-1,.,TGCAGTGCTAGAGCCCTAAATCAGCCCCAGCATTTT,CSARALNQPQHF
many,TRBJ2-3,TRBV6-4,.,TGTGCCAGCAGTGACTCGTTGGACCGTACGCAGTATTTT,CASSDSLDRTQYF
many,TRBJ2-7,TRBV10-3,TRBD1,TGTGCCATCAGTGAGAAAGGGACAGGGGACGAGCAGTACTTC,CAISEKGTGDEQYF
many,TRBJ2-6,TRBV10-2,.,TGCGCCAGCAGTGAGTCTGGGGCCAACGTCCTGACTTTC,CASSESGANVLTF
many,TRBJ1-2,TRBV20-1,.,TGCAGTGCTCCCCTACCCGACGTATTCTATGGCTACACCTTC,CSAPLPDVFYGYTF
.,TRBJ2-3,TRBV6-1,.,TGTGCCAGCAGTGAAGCAGATACGCAGTATTTT,CASSEADTQYF
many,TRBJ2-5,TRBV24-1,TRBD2,TGTGCCACCAGTCACGGACTAGCGGATTCCCAAGAGACCCAGTACTTC,CATSHGLADSQETQYF
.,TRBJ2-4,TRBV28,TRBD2,TGTGCCAGCAGCCCGGGACTAGGGTGGAGGATAGCCAAAAACATTCAGTACTTC,CASSPGLGWRIAKNIQYF
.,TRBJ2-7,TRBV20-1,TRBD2,TGCAGTGCCGGGCCGCGGGGGGCCACCTACGAGCAGTACTTC,CSAGPRGATYEQYF
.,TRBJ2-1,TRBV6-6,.,TGTGCCAGCAGTGGCTTGAACAATGAGCAGTTCTTC,CASSGLNNEQFF
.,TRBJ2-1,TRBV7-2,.,TGTGCCAGCAGCTTTAGTTATGGTTCGGAGCAGTTCTTC,CASSFSYGSEQFF
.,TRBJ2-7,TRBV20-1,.,TGCAGTGCTAGTGCGGCGCTGTCGACCTACGAGCAGTACTTC,CSASAALSTYEQYF
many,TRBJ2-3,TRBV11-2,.,TGTGCCAGCAGCTTATCGGAGGATACGCAGTATTTT,CASSLSEDTQYF
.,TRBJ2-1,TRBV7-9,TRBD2,TGTGCCAGCAGCAGCGGGGGCCGCGTCTTCAATGAGCAGTTCTTC,CASSSGGRVFNEQFF
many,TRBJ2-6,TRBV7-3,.,TGTGCCAGCAGCTTAATGGGTGGGGCCAACGTCCTGATTTTC,CASSLMGGANVLIF
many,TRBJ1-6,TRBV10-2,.,TGCGCCAGCAGTGAGCTCTCAGGGAGCTCCTATAATTCACCCCTCCACTTT,CASSELSGSSYNSPLHF
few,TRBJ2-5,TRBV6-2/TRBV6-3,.,TGTGCCAGCAGTCCTCAGGGGGAGACCCAGTACTTC,CASSPQGETQYF
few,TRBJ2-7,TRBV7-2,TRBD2,TGTGCCAGCAGCTTAGCGGGAGGGAGCTCCTACGAGCAGTACTTC,CASSLAGGSSYEQYF
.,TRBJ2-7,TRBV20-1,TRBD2,TGCAGTGCGTCGGGACTAGCGGGAGCCACCACTTACGAGCAGTACTTC,CSASGLAGATTYEQYF
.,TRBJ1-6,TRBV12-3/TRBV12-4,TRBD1,TGTGCCAGCAGTCCTAATACAGGGGGTGGTTCACCCCTCCACTTT,CASSPNTGGGSPLHF
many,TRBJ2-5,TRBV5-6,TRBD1,TGTGCCAGCAGCCTCGACAGGGGATACCAAGAGACCCAGTACTTC,CASSLDRGYQETQYF
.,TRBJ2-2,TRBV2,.,TGTGCCAGCAGACCCACCGGGGAGCTGTTTTTT,CASRPTGELFF
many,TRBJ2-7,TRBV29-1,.,TGCAGCGTTGTCAGGGCCACTCGCGAGCAGTACTTC,CSVVRATREQYF
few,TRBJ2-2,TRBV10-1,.,TGCGCCAGCAAAGCAGGGATGAACACCGGGGAGCTGTTTTTT,CASKAGMNTGELFF
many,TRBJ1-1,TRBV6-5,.,TGTGCCAGCAGTTACAGCTTCCTAGGGAACACTGAAGCTTTCTTT,CASSYSFLGNTEAFF
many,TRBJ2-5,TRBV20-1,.,TGCAGTGCTAGTTCATCCGAGACCCAGTACTTC,CSASSSETQYF
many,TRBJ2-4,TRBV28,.,TGTGCCAGCAGTGCTGTGGACCGACGCATTCAGTACTTC,CASSAVDRRIQYF
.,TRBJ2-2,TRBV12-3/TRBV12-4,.,TGTGCCAGCAGCTACCGGGACTCACTTCCAGGGGAGCTGTTTTTT,CASSYRDSLPGELFF
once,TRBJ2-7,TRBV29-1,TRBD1,TGCAGCAGCGTAAGCCCGGGACAGCGAGGGTCCTACGAGCAGTACTTC,CSSVSPGQRGSYEQYF
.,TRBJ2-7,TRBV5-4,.,TGTGCCAGCAGCCCCACGGCGGGACAAAGCTCGTACGAGCAGTACTTC,CASSPTAGQSSYEQYF
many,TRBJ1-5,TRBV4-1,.,TGCGCCAGCAGCCAAGTTTCGGGCAGCAATCAGCCCCAGCATTTT,CASSQVSGSNQPQHF
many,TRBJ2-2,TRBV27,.,TGTGCCAGCAGTACTGGACTGCGGACCGGGGAGCTGTTTTTT,CASSTGLRTGELFF
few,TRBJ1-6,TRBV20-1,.,TGCAGTGCCCAGGACCAGTATAATTCACCCCTCCACTTT,CSAQDQYNSPLHF
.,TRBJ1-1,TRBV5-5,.,TGTGCCAGCAGCTTGGCAGGGCATCCCCCCAACACTGAAGCTTTCTTT,CASSLAGHPPNTEAFF
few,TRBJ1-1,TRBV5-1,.,TGCGCCAGCAGCTTGAAGGCTACAATGAACACTGAAGCTTTCTTT,CASSLKATMNTEAFF
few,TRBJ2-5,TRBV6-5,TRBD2,TGTGCCAGCAGCCTAGTAGCGGGAGCTGTGGAGACCCAGTACTTC,CASSLVAGAVETQYF
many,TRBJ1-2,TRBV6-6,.,TGTGCCAGCAGAACCCTTGGTGGAGTCGCTAACTATGGCTACACCTTC,CASRTLGGVANYGYTF
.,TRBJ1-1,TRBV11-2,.,TGTGCCAGCCTACCAGAGGGAGGGAACACTGAAGCTTTCTTT,CASLPEGGNTEAFF
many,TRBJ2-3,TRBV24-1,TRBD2,TGTGCCACCAGTCCGACCGGGGGGGTCTATGGAGATGCGCAGTATTTT,CATSPTGGVYGDAQYF
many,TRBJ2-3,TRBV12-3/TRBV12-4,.,TGTGCCAGCAGTTCTCGGGTAAATACGCAGTATTTT,CASSSRVNTQYF